This T cell receptor beta chain was recovered during a study of PD-L1 blockade in urothelial cancer. Urothelial carcinoma, locally advanced or metastatic, affected the patients. Patients each gave 1 to 8 samples, pretreatment and on-treatment. A word on this clone: What it recognizes is unknown.

Clones were read by immunoSEQ multiplex PCR, and TCRdb kept only the in-frame ones, dropping some. The sample yields around 100,000 clones, roughly nine tenths seen once. Study findings and constraints: Durable-benefit patients showed greater tumor-associated blood clone expansion at 3 weeks. Survival was better when pretreatment blood TCR clonality fell below the median.

This receptor was taken from an elderly woman with urothelial cancer. Sequenced here: PBMCs, sampled around atezolizumab (anti-PD-L1) treatment.

This CDR3 is CASSRVGQVNLNTGELFF. The CDR3 bases are TGTGCCAGCAGTCGGGTGGGACAGGTAAACTTGAACACCGGGGAGCTGTTTTTT. The chain combines TRBV28 with TRBJ2-2, with 8 bases matching TRBD1. CDR3 length: 18 residues. After removal of 5 bases from V and 1 base from J, the junction contained 12 bases not matched to a gene. Germline CDR1 MDHEN, CDR2 SYDVKM.